This entry is about one T cell receptor (beta chain). Assay used: immunoSEQ multiplex PCR; TCRdb lists only in-frame clones, some missing. The repertoire includes some 69,000 clones, roughly 92% of them detected once, and approximately 2.1% sits in the top ten. This sample stems from a study of T cell changes during pregnancy in multiple sclerosis. CDR3 length equals 16 residues. Germline V gives CDR1 LNHDA, CDR2 SQIVND (reference sequence). V trimming: 5 bases; J trimming: 6 bases; junction bases outside the gene matches: 10. The chain joins TRBV19 to TRBJ1-5, with 10 bases aligning to TRBD1. Here the sequenced sample was peripheral blood, taken in the second trimester of pregnancy. This sequence originates from a female donor in good health, enrolled as a control in a pregnancy study. The CDR3 here is CASSLKWTGGGQPQHF. DNA of the CDR3: TGTGCCAGTAGTCTGAAGTGGACAGGGGGAGGTCAGCCCCAGCATTTT.